This is a list of T cell receptor beta chains from one sample in a study of regulatory T cells in long-lasting Graves disease. TCRdb processed the multiplex PCR reads anew with MiXCR; each CDR3 protein has one entry. The sample includes 360,000 or so distinct CDR3 sequences, 10% to 15% of them seen just once. These sequences were also reported in another study, on T cells in Graves' hyperthyroidism and ophthalmopathy.

The sample in question was peripheral blood mononuclear cells (PBMCs), obtained at new diagnosis, from a patient treated with antithyroid drugs. These receptors all come from a woman in her late teens or twenties with Graves disease. CDR3s include the opening cysteine and the closing phenylalanine or tryptophan. D genes are given only for firm matches. Expanded clones are given a class, and other clones once, few, many or no size at all.

abundance: many; j_gene: TRBJ2-5; v_gene: TRBV7-2; d_gene: TRBD1; CDR3aa: CASSSTGGETQYF; CDR3nt: TGTGCCAGCAGCTCGACAGGGGGGGAGACCCAGTACTTC
abundance: few; j_gene: TRBJ1-1; v_gene: TRBV7-3; d_gene: .; CDR3aa: CASSPGSLSGPEAFF; CDR3nt: TGTGCCAGCAGCCCGGGGAGCCTTTCGGGACCTGAAGCTTTCTTT
abundance: many; j_gene: TRBJ1-1; v_gene: TRBV7-9; d_gene: .; CDR3aa: CASSAGLTVKAEAFF; CDR3nt: TGTGCCAGCAGCGCGGGACTGACGGTAAAGGCTGAAGCTTTCTTT
abundance: few; j_gene: TRBJ2-1; v_gene: TRBV7-9; d_gene: .; CDR3aa: CASSFSQELEYLQFF; CDR3nt: TGTGCCAGCAGCTTCTCCCAGGAACTAGAATACTTGCAGTTCTTC
abundance: few; j_gene: TRBJ2-5; v_gene: TRBV7-2; d_gene: TRBD2; CDR3aa: CASSLGTSAQETQYF; CDR3nt: TGTGCCAGCAGCTTAGGGACTAGCGCACAAGAGACCCAGTACTTC
abundance: few; j_gene: TRBJ1-1; v_gene: TRBV12-3/TRBV12-4; d_gene: .; CDR3aa: CASSFYGRNTEAFF; CDR3nt: TGTGCCAGCAGTTTTTATGGCAGGAACACTGAAGCTTTCTTT
abundance: .; j_gene: TRBJ1-4; v_gene: TRBV4-1; d_gene: TRBD1; CDR3aa: CASSHGTGGREKLFF; CDR3nt: TGCGCCAGCAGCCATGGGACAGGGGGCCGCGAAAAACTGTTTTTT
abundance: .; j_gene: TRBJ2-1; v_gene: TRBV10-3; d_gene: .; CDR3aa: CAIRGGKDNEQFF; CDR3nt: TGTGCCATCAGGGGGGGAAAAGACAATGAGCAGTTCTTC
abundance: many; j_gene: TRBJ1-1; v_gene: TRBV19; d_gene: .; CDR3aa: CASSIGRKGNTEAFF; CDR3nt: TGTGCCAGTAGTATCGGCAGGAAAGGGAACACTGAAGCTTTCTTT
abundance: many; j_gene: TRBJ2-7; v_gene: TRBV28; d_gene: .; CDR3aa: CASGAEPYEQYF; CDR3nt: TGTGCCAGCGGGGCAGAGCCCTACGAGCAGTACTTC
abundance: many; j_gene: TRBJ1-2; v_gene: TRBV20-1; d_gene: TRBD1; CDR3aa: CSAKDRAYGYTF; CDR3nt: TGCAGTGCCAAGGACAGGGCCTATGGCTACACCTTC
abundance: many; j_gene: TRBJ2-1; v_gene: TRBV20-1; d_gene: TRBD2; CDR3aa: CSARRGLAGGNNEQFF; CDR3nt: TGCAGTGCTAGAAGGGGACTAGCGGGAGGGAACAATGAGCAGTTCTTC
abundance: few; j_gene: TRBJ2-2; v_gene: TRBV27; d_gene: TRBD2; CDR3aa: CASSSLAGGPTGELFF; CDR3nt: TGTGCCAGCAGTTCCCTCGCGGGAGGGCCCACCGGGGAGCTGTTTTTT
abundance: many; j_gene: TRBJ1-1; v_gene: TRBV11-2; d_gene: .; CDR3aa: CASSFGPQGNTEAFF; CDR3nt: TGTGCCAGCAGCTTTGGCCCCCAAGGGAACACTGAAGCTTTCTTT
abundance: many; j_gene: TRBJ2-1; v_gene: TRBV11-2; d_gene: TRBD2; CDR3aa: CASSLLIGRKQFF; CDR3nt: TGTGCCAGCAGCTTACTCATCGGGAGGAAGCAGTTCTTC
abundance: few; j_gene: TRBJ2-2; v_gene: TRBV9; d_gene: .; CDR3aa: CASSTPWGGPNTGELFF; CDR3nt: TGTGCCAGCAGCACACCCTGGGGGGGGCCGAACACCGGGGAGCTGTTTTTT
abundance: .; j_gene: TRBJ1-6; v_gene: TRBV6-1; d_gene: .; CDR3aa: CASSEGSRGSPLHF; CDR3nt: TGTGCCAGCAGTGAAGGGAGCCGGGGCTCACCCCTCCACTTT
abundance: .; j_gene: TRBJ1-5; v_gene: TRBV4-1; d_gene: .; CDR3aa: CASSQRPGVWGRSSNQPQHF; CDR3nt: TGCGCCAGCAGCCAACGGCCCGGCGTATGGGGAAGGAGTAGCAATCAGCCCCAGCATTTT
abundance: few; j_gene: TRBJ1-4; v_gene: TRBV19; d_gene: .; CDR3aa: CASKERNEKLFF; CDR3nt: TGTGCCAGTAAAGAGCGGAATGAAAAACTGTTTTTT
abundance: few; j_gene: TRBJ2-2; v_gene: TRBV7-3; d_gene: .; CDR3aa: CASSLGPQGTGELFF; CDR3nt: TGTGCCAGCAGCTTGGGGCCCCAGGGGACCGGGGAGCTGTTTTTT
abundance: many; j_gene: TRBJ2-7; v_gene: TRBV10-2; d_gene: .; CDR3aa: CASGAEPNSYEQYF; CDR3nt: TGCGCCAGCGGGGCAGAACCCAATTCCTACGAGCAGTACTTC
abundance: .; j_gene: TRBJ1-4; v_gene: TRBV19; d_gene: .; CDR3aa: CASAGAVTEKLFF; CDR3nt: TGTGCCAGCGCCGGCGCAGTCACCGAAAAACTGTTTTTT
abundance: many; j_gene: TRBJ2-5; v_gene: TRBV6-1; d_gene: .; CDR3aa: CASSSRTWETQYF; CDR3nt: TGTGCCAGCAGCTCCAGAACCTGGGAGACCCAGTACTTC
abundance: .; j_gene: TRBJ1-3; v_gene: TRBV7-2; d_gene: .; CDR3aa: CASSFLSAGNTIYF; CDR3nt: TGTGCCAGCAGCTTTCTCTCAGCTGGAAACACCATATATTTT
abundance: many; j_gene: TRBJ1-2; v_gene: TRBV25-1; d_gene: .; CDR3aa: CASSGRKRGNYGYTF; CDR3nt: TGTGCCAGCAGTGGCCGTAAAAGGGGGAACTATGGCTACACCTTC
abundance: many; j_gene: TRBJ2-3; v_gene: TRBV6-2/TRBV6-3; d_gene: .; CDR3aa: CASRGALGGSGRSIYTDTQYF; CDR3nt: TGTGCCAGCAGAGGAGCCCTTGGGGGCAGTGGGCGTAGCATCTACACAGATACGCAGTATTTT
abundance: many; j_gene: TRBJ2-1; v_gene: TRBV27; d_gene: .; CDR3aa: CASKGGSYNEQFF; CDR3nt: TGTGCCAGCAAGGGGGGGTCCTACAATGAGCAGTTCTTC
abundance: many; j_gene: TRBJ2-5; v_gene: TRBV12-3/TRBV12-4; d_gene: TRBD2; CDR3aa: CASSRPFGRGSGRLGETQYF; CDR3nt: TGTGCCAGCAGTCGGCCGTTTGGCAGGGGTAGCGGGAGGCTGGGGGAGACCCAGTACTTC
abundance: .; j_gene: TRBJ1-6; v_gene: TRBV12-3/TRBV12-4; d_gene: .; CDR3aa: CASGVSWQFFYNSPLHF; CDR3nt: TGTGCCAGCGGAGTCTCGTGGCAGTTTTTCTATAATTCACCCCTCCACTTT
abundance: few; j_gene: TRBJ1-1; v_gene: TRBV7-8; d_gene: .; CDR3aa: CASSHGGRGNTEAFF; CDR3nt: TGTGCCAGCAGCCATGGGGGCAGGGGAAACACTGAAGCTTTCTTT
abundance: .; j_gene: TRBJ2-7; v_gene: TRBV4-3; d_gene: TRBD2; CDR3aa: CASSQDGGGAYEQYF; CDR3nt: TGCGCCAGCAGCCAAGACGGGGGAGGGGCCTACGAGCAGTACTTC
abundance: many; j_gene: TRBJ1-1; v_gene: TRBV12-3/TRBV12-4; d_gene: .; CDR3aa: CASSLSPLNTEAFF; CDR3nt: TGTGCCAGCAGTTTGTCGCCCCTGAACACTGAAGCTTTCTTT
abundance: many; j_gene: TRBJ1-2; v_gene: TRBV27; d_gene: .; CDR3aa: CASSSDGFNYGYTF; CDR3nt: TGTGCCAGCAGTTCTGACGGCTTCAACTATGGCTACACCTTC
abundance: many; j_gene: TRBJ2-2; v_gene: TRBV15; d_gene: TRBD2; CDR3aa: CATSTWSERERVTGELFF; CDR3nt: TGTGCCACCAGCACATGGTCCGAGCGGGAGAGGGTCACCGGGGAGCTGTTTTTT
abundance: many; j_gene: TRBJ1-5; v_gene: TRBV20-1; d_gene: .; CDR3aa: CSARDFQGTTLGIRNQPQHF; CDR3nt: TGCAGTGCTAGAGACTTCCAGGGGACAACGCTTGGGATACGCAATCAGCCCCAGCATTTT
abundance: .; j_gene: TRBJ1-2; v_gene: TRBV10-2; d_gene: TRBD1; CDR3aa: CARDSWDRVCGYTF; CDR3nt: TGCGCCAGGGATTCCTGGGACAGGGTGTGCGGCTACACCTTC
abundance: many; j_gene: TRBJ2-3; v_gene: TRBV6-1; d_gene: TRBD2; CDR3aa: CASAEGLAHTDTQYF; CDR3nt: TGTGCCAGCGCAGAGGGACTAGCCCACACAGATACGCAGTATTTT
abundance: few; j_gene: TRBJ2-7; v_gene: TRBV4-3; d_gene: TRBD1; CDR3aa: CASSHSPKTGGDEQYF; CDR3nt: TGCGCCAGCAGTCATAGCCCTAAGACAGGGGGCGACGAGCAGTACTTC
abundance: .; j_gene: TRBJ2-7; v_gene: TRBV11-3; d_gene: .; CDR3aa: CASSLNGEQYF; CDR3nt: TGTGCCAGCAGCTTAAACGGAGAGCAGTACTTC
abundance: many; j_gene: TRBJ1-2; v_gene: TRBV28; d_gene: .; CDR3aa: CASSLAGERTRGYTF; CDR3nt: TGTGCCAGCAGTTTGGCCGGCGAGAGGACGCGCGGCTACACCTTC
abundance: many; j_gene: TRBJ2-3; v_gene: TRBV2; d_gene: TRBD2; CDR3aa: CASTDGLAAFTDTQYF; CDR3nt: TGTGCCAGCACTGATGGACTAGCGGCCTTCACAGATACGCAGTATTTT
abundance: many; j_gene: TRBJ2-1; v_gene: TRBV11-2; d_gene: .; CDR3aa: CASSSVGGNEQFF; CDR3nt: TGTGCCAGCAGCTCGGTGGGGGGAAATGAGCAGTTCTTC
abundance: many; j_gene: TRBJ1-5; v_gene: TRBV24-1; d_gene: .; CDR3aa: CATSVWGSNQPQHF; CDR3nt: TGTGCCACCAGTGTCTGGGGTAGCAATCAGCCCCAGCATTTT
abundance: many; j_gene: TRBJ2-2; v_gene: TRBV2; d_gene: .; CDR3aa: CASSEAGANTGELFF; CDR3nt: TGTGCCAGCAGTGAAGCGGGGGCGAACACCGGGGAGCTGTTTTTT
abundance: many; j_gene: TRBJ2-7; v_gene: TRBV6-9; d_gene: .; CDR3aa: CASSYPRTSGEQYF; CDR3nt: TGTGCCAGCAGTTACCCTCGAACTTCTGGCGAGCAGTACTTC
abundance: many; j_gene: TRBJ1-1; v_gene: TRBV29-1; d_gene: .; CDR3aa: CSVEGGNPEAFF; CDR3nt: TGCAGCGTTGAGGGCGGAAACCCTGAAGCTTTCTTT
abundance: .; j_gene: TRBJ1-6; v_gene: TRBV7-6; d_gene: .; CDR3aa: CASSSSGDAYNSPLHF; CDR3nt: TGTGCCAGCTCCTCCAGCGGGGACGCCTATAATTCACCCCTCCACTTT